Sequencing of this TCR beta chain was carried out in a study of T-cell reconstitution after alpha-beta-depleted transplantation in children. Many counts were recorded for this clonotype. V was pared by 2 bases and J by 5 bases, with 6 bases between. The CDR3 is 13 residues long. Germline lookup yields CDR1 MNHEY and CDR2 SVGEGT. Researchers prepared the TCRbeta library using unique molecular identifiers, the study reports. Each CDR3 protein gets one entry after TCRdb re-called the PCR reads with MiXCR. The table lists around 96,000 distinct CDR3 sequences, less than 15% of them singletons. The sample was PBMCs from the stem cell graft donor, taken from the stem cell graft. This sequence joins TRBV6-2 or TRBV6-3 and TRBJ2-2, with D hard to call. This TCR was recovered from a human donor who donated a stem cell graft to a child with inherited bone marrow failure. The CDR3 nucleotides are TGTGCCAGCAGTTACGACGGGACCGGGGAGCTGTTTTTT. Its translation is CASSYDGTGELFF.